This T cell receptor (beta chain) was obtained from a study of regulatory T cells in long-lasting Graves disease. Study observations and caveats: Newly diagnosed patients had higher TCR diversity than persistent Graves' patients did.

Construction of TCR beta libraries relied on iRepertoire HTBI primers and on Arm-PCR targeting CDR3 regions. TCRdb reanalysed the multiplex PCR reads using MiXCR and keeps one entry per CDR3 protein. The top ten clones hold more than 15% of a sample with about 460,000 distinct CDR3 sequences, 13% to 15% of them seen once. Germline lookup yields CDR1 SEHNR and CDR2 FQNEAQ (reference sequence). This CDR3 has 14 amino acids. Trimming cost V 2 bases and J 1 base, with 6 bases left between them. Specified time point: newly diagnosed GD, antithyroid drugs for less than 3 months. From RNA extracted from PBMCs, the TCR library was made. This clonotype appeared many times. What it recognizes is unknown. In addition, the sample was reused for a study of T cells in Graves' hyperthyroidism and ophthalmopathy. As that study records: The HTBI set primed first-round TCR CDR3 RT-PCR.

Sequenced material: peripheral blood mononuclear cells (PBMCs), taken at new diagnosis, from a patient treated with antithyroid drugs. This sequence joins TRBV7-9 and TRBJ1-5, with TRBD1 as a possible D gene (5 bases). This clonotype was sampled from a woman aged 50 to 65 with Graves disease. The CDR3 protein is CASSLPGSNQPQHF. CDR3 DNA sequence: TGTGCCAGCAGCTTACCAGGGAGCAATCAGCCCCAGCATTTT.